A selection of T cell receptor beta chains follows, all from one sample in a study of blood T cell repertoires in COVID-19. Method: immunoSEQ multiplex PCR; TCRdb's copy keeps in-frame clones and lacks some. The sample yields tens of thousands of clones, about four fifths seen once. Sequencing was carried out using peripheral blood. The receptors shown here come from a man aged 50-60 years with active or convalescent COVID-19. Both conserved end residues are part of each CDR3. Fields, in order: clone size, D gene, V gene, J gene, CDR3 protein, CDR3 DNA. D genes are given only for firm matches. Size tells how often a clone was seen (once, few, many) or the class of an expanded clone, and some rows leave it out.

>-|TRBD2|TRBV9|TRBJ2-5
CASSVGLGETQYF
TGTGCCAGCAGCGTGGGACTAGGAGAGACCCAGTACTTC
>-|TRBD1|TRBV4-3|TRBJ1-4
CASSQRTGEKLFF
TGCGCCAGCAGCCAACGGACAGGGGAAAAACTGTTTTTT
>-|-|TRBV23-1|TRBJ1-4
CASSHPVGDEKLFF
TGCGCCAGCAGCCACCCGGTGGGAGATGAAAAACTGTTTTTT
>-|-|TRBV9|TRBJ1-2
CASSVTGLRDGYTF
TGTGCCAGCAGCGTAACAGGGCTAAGAGATGGCTACACCTTC
>-|-|TRBV7-9|TRBJ2-1
CASSLVAGHNEQFF
TGTGCCAGCAGCTTAGTTGCGGGGCACAATGAGCAGTTCTTC
>few|TRBD1|TRBV3-1/TRBV3-2|TRBJ1-5
CASSKVQGRNQPQHF
TGTGCCAGCAGCAAGGTACAGGGGCGAAATCAGCCCCAGCATTTT
>-|-|TRBV10-3|TRBJ2-1
CAISEAGGGRGSYNEQFF
TGTGCCATCAGTGAGGCTGGAGGAGGGAGGGGGTCCTACAATGAGCAGTTCTTC
>-|-|TRBV3-1/TRBV3-2|TRBJ1-3
CASSQTLGAGNTIYF
TGTGCCAGCAGCCAAACCCTCGGGGCTGGAAACACCATATATTTT
>-|-|TRBV19|TRBJ1-2
CASSTRRIGYTF
TGTGCCAGTAGTACACGGAGAATCGGCTACACCTTC
>-|TRBD2|TRBV29-1|TRBJ2-5
CSGYRGGETQYF
TGCAGCGGTTATCGGGGGGGAGAGACCCAGTACTTC
>once|TRBD2|TRBV10-2|TRBJ2-1
CASSLAGALVSYNEQFF
TGCGCCAGCTCACTAGCGGGGGCCCTAGTCTCCTACAATGAGCAGTTCTTC
>-|TRBD2|TRBV5-4|TRBJ2-4
CASSLGVAGGPAKNIQYF
TGTGCCAGCAGCTTGGGGGTAGCGGGGGGGCCCGCCAAAAACATTCAGTACTTC
>-|-|TRBV5-1|TRBJ1-2
CASSLGMGRAGYTF
TGCGCCAGCAGCTTGGGTATGGGCAGGGCTGGCTACACCTTC
>-|-|TRBV6-5|TRBJ1-1
CASSYLGTNTEAFF
TGTGCCAGCAGTTACCTTGGGACAAACACTGAAGCTTTCTTT
>-|TRBD2|TRBV18|TRBJ2-5
CASSPREGQETQYF
TGTGCCAGCTCACCTCGGGAGGGGCAAGAGACCCAGTACTTC
>-|-|TRBV28|TRBJ1-2
CASSSRNYGYTF
TGTGCCAGCAGTTCCCGGAACTATGGCTACACCTTC
>once|-|TRBV6-2/TRBV6-3|TRBJ1-1
CASSYSRVIAFF
TGTGCCAGCAGTTACTCCCGGGTTATCGCTTTCTTT
>-|-|TRBV7-8|TRBJ1-5
CASSRRVEEPQHF
TGTGCCAGCAGCCGGAGGGTAGAGGAGCCCCAGCATTTT
>-|TRBD1|TRBV5-4|TRBJ2-5
CASSTADRGRQETQYF
TGTGCCAGCAGCACAGCGGACAGGGGGCGTCAAGAGACCCAGTACTTC
>once|-|TRBV6-1|TRBJ1-1
CASSEGTGMNTEAFF
TGTGCCAGCAGTGAAGGTACAGGAATGAACACTGAAGCTTTCTTT
>few|TRBD1|TRBV5-1|TRBJ2-1
CASSFGTGPVAYNEQFF
TGCGCCAGCAGCTTCGGGACAGGTCCGGTGGCCTACAATGAGCAGTTCTTC
>-|-|TRBV6-2/TRBV6-3|TRBJ1-2
CASSYWARGNGYTF
TGTGCCAGCAGTTACTGGGCGAGGGGGAATGGCTACACCTTC
>-|TRBD2|TRBV28|TRBJ2-1
CASSLGSGAWPSYNEQFF
TGTGCCAGCAGTTTGGGTAGCGGGGCGTGGCCCTCTTACAATGAGCAGTTCTTC
>-|-|TRBV4-3|TRBJ2-1
CASSQERDTTYNEQFF
TGCGCCAGCAGCCAAGAGAGGGACACCACCTACAATGAGCAGTTCTTC
>-|-|TRBV2|TRBJ2-2
CASSITSTANTGELFF
TGTGCCAGCAGTATAACTAGCACCGCGAACACCGGGGAGCTGTTTTTT
>-|-|TRBV19|TRBJ2-4
CASSPLLDSQGNIQYF
TGTGCCAGTAGTCCTCTACTGGACTCTCAGGGGAACATTCAGTACTTC
>-|TRBD2|TRBV14|TRBJ2-3
CASSLYGTSGPGVTDTQYF
TGTGCCAGCAGCCTTTATGGGACTAGCGGGCCGGGCGTGACAGATACGCAGTATTTT
>-|TRBD1|TRBV11-2|TRBJ1-3
CASSDWTGAGNTIYF
TGTGCCAGCAGCGACTGGACAGGGGCGGGAAACACCATATATTTT
>-|-|TRBV2|TRBJ2-2
CASSAQGPNTGELFF
TGTGCCAGCAGTGCACAGGGCCCGAACACCGGGGAGCTGTTTTTT
>-|TRBD1|TRBV9|TRBJ2-5
CASSTRGQGETQYF
TGTGCCAGCAGCACACGTGGACAGGGGGAGACCCAGTACTTC
>-|TRBD2|TRBV28|TRBJ2-3
CASSRSGLSADTQYF
TGTGCCAGCAGCCGTAGCGGGTTAAGCGCAGATACGCAGTATTTT
>few|TRBD1|TRBV7-8|TRBJ1-1
CASSFWTGVTNTEAFF
TGTGCCAGCAGCTTTTGGACAGGGGTTACGAACACTGAAGCTTTCTTT
>-|TRBD1|TRBV28|TRBJ1-1
CASSFGGTGVGNTEAFF
TGTGCCAGCAGTTTTGGGGGGACAGGGGTAGGGAACACTGAAGCTTTCTTT
>-|TRBD1|TRBV5-1|TRBJ2-1
CASSAPQGALNEQFF
TGCGCCAGCAGCGCCCCACAGGGGGCGTTAAATGAGCAGTTCTTC
>-|-|TRBV6-5|TRBJ2-3
CASRRTEGADTQYF
TGTGCCAGCAGGCGGACAGAAGGGGCAGATACGCAGTATTTT
>-|TRBD1|TRBV3-1/TRBV3-2|TRBJ1-6
CASSQAGQGIGSPLHF
TGTGCCAGCAGCCAAGCGGGACAGGGTATAGGATCACCCCTCCACTTT
>-|TRBD2|TRBV5-1|TRBJ2-5
CASSSGTSGNQETQYF
TGCGCCAGCAGCTCCGGGACTAGCGGGAACCAAGAGACCCAGTACTTC
>-|TRBD2|TRBV18|TRBJ2-5
CASSPLSGVGETQYF
TGTGCCAGCTCACCCCTTAGCGGGGTAGGAGAGACCCAGTACTTC
>-|-|TRBV7-2|TRBJ2-3
CASNRGTTQDTQYF
TGTGCCAGCAACCGCGGGACGACTCAAGATACGCAGTATTTT
>-|-|TRBV7-2|TRBJ2-3
CASSLVGVSTDTQYF
TGTGCCAGCAGCTTAGTCGGGGTTAGCACAGATACGCAGTATTTT
>-|-|TRBV19|TRBJ1-1
CASSTRQDVMEAFF
TGTGCCAGTAGCACCAGACAGGACGTTATGGAAGCTTTCTTT